The rows below give T cell receptor beta chains drawn from one sample of a study of CD8+CD57+ T cells in acquired aplastic anemia. MiXCR, applied by TCRdb to the reads, yields one record per CDR3 protein. This repertoire shows more than 150,000 distinct CDR3 sequences, 45% to 60% found once; its top ten account for over 10%. The sample consisted of sorted CD4+, CD8+, or CD8+CD57+ T cells (not recorded which) from PBMCs. These receptors originate from a human donor with aplastic anemia. The CDR3 runs from the conserved cysteine through the conserved F or W. Fields, in order: clone size, J gene, V gene, D gene, CDR3 protein. D genes are given only for firm matches. Size tells how often a clone was seen (once, few, many) or the class of an expanded clone, and some rows leave it out.

clone_size: NA
j_call: TRBJ2-3
v_call: TRBV7-6
d_call: NA
cdr3_aa: CASSLPASSTDTQYF

clone_size: many
j_call: TRBJ1-1
v_call: TRBV12-5
d_call: NA
cdr3_aa: CASAARGDTEAFF

clone_size: NA
j_call: TRBJ1-2
v_call: TRBV29-1
d_call: NA
cdr3_aa: CSVDHSGYGYTF

clone_size: NA
j_call: TRBJ1-4
v_call: TRBV2
d_call: TRBD1
cdr3_aa: CAPGQGNEKLFF

clone_size: many
j_call: TRBJ2-1
v_call: TRBV9
d_call: NA
cdr3_aa: CASSVGQGLPNEQFF

clone_size: many
j_call: TRBJ2-7
v_call: TRBV6-5
d_call: NA
cdr3_aa: CASSYIGNEQYF

clone_size: few
j_call: TRBJ1-6
v_call: TRBV7-2
d_call: NA
cdr3_aa: CASSLTSYNSPLHF

clone_size: NA
j_call: TRBJ1-4
v_call: TRBV19
d_call: NA
cdr3_aa: CASMVRTRGDEKLFF

clone_size: NA
j_call: TRBJ1-6
v_call: TRBV30
d_call: NA
cdr3_aa: CAWSILIGGGSPLHF

clone_size: NA
j_call: TRBJ1-6
v_call: TRBV9
d_call: NA
cdr3_aa: CASKGLSPLHF

clone_size: once
j_call: TRBJ2-1
v_call: TRBV6-1
d_call: TRBD2
cdr3_aa: CASSERRENEQFF

clone_size: NA
j_call: TRBJ1-2
v_call: TRBV12-3/TRBV12-4
d_call: NA
cdr3_aa: CASSSRVSANYGYTF

clone_size: few
j_call: TRBJ1-2
v_call: TRBV29-1
d_call: NA
cdr3_aa: CSVGQHYGYTF

clone_size: NA
j_call: TRBJ1-4
v_call: TRBV10-3
d_call: TRBD1
cdr3_aa: CAIITGTGGEKLFF

clone_size: many
j_call: TRBJ2-7
v_call: TRBV20-1
d_call: TRBD1
cdr3_aa: CSAPGQGHYEQYF

clone_size: few
j_call: TRBJ2-3
v_call: TRBV10-1
d_call: TRBD2
cdr3_aa: CASSLFGTRTDTQYF

clone_size: NA
j_call: TRBJ1-4
v_call: TRBV2
d_call: NA
cdr3_aa: CASRETGLTNEKLFF

clone_size: NA
j_call: TRBJ1-3
v_call: TRBV12-3/TRBV12-4
d_call: NA
cdr3_aa: CASSFKYTGGDNAIYF

clone_size: many
j_call: TRBJ1-6
v_call: TRBV12-3/TRBV12-4
d_call: TRBD1
cdr3_aa: CASSLRGPGSPLHF

clone_size: NA
j_call: TRBJ1-1
v_call: TRBV2
d_call: NA
cdr3_aa: CASRASMNTEAFF

clone_size: few
j_call: TRBJ2-6
v_call: TRBV10-3
d_call: NA
cdr3_aa: CAISVGTGANVLTF

clone_size: NA
j_call: TRBJ2-5
v_call: TRBV2
d_call: NA
cdr3_aa: CASGRSDETQYF

clone_size: few
j_call: TRBJ1-2
v_call: TRBV28
d_call: NA
cdr3_aa: CASSLGTGNYGYTF

clone_size: few
j_call: TRBJ1-5
v_call: TRBV27
d_call: NA
cdr3_aa: CASSLQAPGPQHF

clone_size: NA
j_call: TRBJ1-5
v_call: TRBV29-1
d_call: NA
cdr3_aa: CSVSQGPDGNQPQHF

clone_size: NA
j_call: TRBJ1-1
v_call: TRBV29-1
d_call: NA
cdr3_aa: CSVGLMGVNTEAFF

clone_size: NA
j_call: TRBJ1-1
v_call: TRBV27
d_call: NA
cdr3_aa: CASSPFGLQRAFF

clone_size: many
j_call: TRBJ1-2
v_call: TRBV5-1
d_call: NA
cdr3_aa: CASSPTGMDYGYTF

clone_size: NA
j_call: TRBJ2-7
v_call: TRBV29-1
d_call: TRBD1
cdr3_aa: CSVASTGQGGLEQYF

clone_size: NA
j_call: TRBJ2-1
v_call: TRBV12-3/TRBV12-4
d_call: NA
cdr3_aa: CASSLALGNNEQFF

clone_size: NA
j_call: TRBJ1-6
v_call: TRBV19
d_call: TRBD1
cdr3_aa: CASCPDTGVNSPLHF

clone_size: many
j_call: TRBJ2-3
v_call: TRBV2
d_call: TRBD1
cdr3_aa: CASRRTGTRDTQYF

clone_size: NA
j_call: TRBJ2-6
v_call: TRBV19
d_call: NA
cdr3_aa: CASSIPGEANVLTF